These T cell receptor beta chains were read from a single sample in a study of blood T cell repertoires in COVID-19. Assay: immunoSEQ multiplex PCR; the TCRdb copy retains only in-frame clones and omits some. The sample holds about 26,000 clones, about 92% seen once. Sequenced material: peripheral blood. Source of these receptors: a human donor in a cohort sampled during active COVID-19. Each CDR3 is given with its conserved first and last residue.

V gene	J gene	CDR3 protein
TRBV2	TRBJ2-3	CASSGGTSSTDTQYF
TRBV6-6	TRBJ1-4	CASSPDRVEKLFF
TRBV18	TRBJ1-2	CASSPPGQGSGYTF
TRBV7-9	TRBJ2-1	CASSKTSGDNEQFF
TRBV4-2	TRBJ2-2	CASSLGLQNTGELFF
TRBV11-3	TRBJ2-3	CASSLEGDTDTQYF
TRBV19	TRBJ1-5	CASSPQKQIPNQPQHF
TRBV30	TRBJ2-4	CALTRGGTGNIQYF
TRBV9	TRBJ2-5	CASSVGRHQESTQYF
TRBV30	TRBJ2-4	CAWRMGQGRNIQYF
TRBV3-1/TRBV3-2	TRBJ2-1	CASSPVSGSGATNEQFF
TRBV7-2	TRBJ1-2	CASSFKTEPYYGYTF
TRBV5-1	TRBJ1-2	CASSLKLQVNYGYTF
TRBV29-1	TRBJ1-2	CSVGANPGDGYTF
TRBV2	TRBJ1-3	CASRQGLNSGNTIYF
TRBV7-3	TRBJ2-2	CASSSGLTGVGTGELFF
TRBV5-4	TRBJ2-1	CASSLAGTGNNEQFF
TRBV7-2	TRBJ2-7	CASSPGTSTYEQYF
TRBV5-1	TRBJ2-1	CASSSRTYNEQFF
TRBV4-1	TRBJ2-5	CASSERLAGPGLGQETQYF
TRBV10-3	TRBJ2-2	CAIKRTGDVGELFF
TRBV5-1	TRBJ2-5	CASSLGTGGRETQYF
TRBV7-3	TRBJ1-3	CASSSTGGGGNTIYF
TRBV12-3/TRBV12-4	TRBJ1-6	CASSGTSSPLHF
TRBV6-5	TRBJ1-2	CASSFGTGKGGYTF
TRBV11-1	TRBJ2-7	CASSPYGQGSYEQYF
TRBV19	TRBJ2-7	CASSIDLPGTANGAYEQYF